This section outlines one T cell receptor (beta chain) sequence together with its context. This clone has only a few counts. What this receptor recognizes is not known. No much larger clone exists at a distance of one base, and base qualities are not known. This specimen comes from a study of PD-1 blockade in classical Hodgkin lymphoma (dated by TCRdb to the early 2020s). Regarding the complete study: Nivolumab dosing was 3 mg/kg intravenously every 2 weeks, continuing until either disease progression or unacceptable toxicity. A peripheral blood immune signature of response to PD-1 blockade in classical Hodgkin lymphoma was defined using TCR beta sequencing and CyTOF. Broad study findings and their caveats: Diversity was lower in patients who began nivolumab less than 1 year after ASCT, so these patients were left out of later analyses to avoid confounding by immune reconstitution. By C4D1, a significant rise was seen in CD4+ TCR diversity but not in CD8+ TCR diversity (p=0.0027 vs p=0.16), and the rise was most apparent among complete responders (p=0.02). The study covered only a single clinical trial cohort, and the causes of the repertoire differences, possibly disease activity or prior therapy, were still not defined. Baseline TCR diversity was reported as lower in newly diagnosed patients than in healthy donors, and lower still in relapsed/refractory patients. Trial patients achieving complete response had baseline diversity similar to newly diagnosed patients, whereas partial responders and progressors had significantly lower diversity.

The time point label for this specimen denotes: cycle 2 day 1 (C2D1) of nivolumab. All trial patients had relapsed after autologous stem cell transplantation, with cohorts A, B and C differing in prior brentuximab vedotin exposure. The trial cohort included some 53 patients with relapsed/refractory classical Hodgkin lymphoma, and each patient had a best overall response of complete response, partial response or progressive disease. Single-agent nivolumab was administered to trial patients in the multi-cohort phase II CheckMate 205 trial. An independent review committee assessed best overall response by applying the 2007 International Working Group response criteria. Trial PBMCs were collected just before the start of nivolumab (C1D1) and during therapy at cycle 2 day 1 and cycle 4 day 1. Peripheral blood was collected in 8 mL Vacutainer Cell Preparation Tubes, from which PBMCs were isolated by centrifugation and then cryopreserved.

The Qiagen DNeasy kit was used to extract genomic DNA from unsorted PBMCs and from the negatively selected CD4+ and CD8+ fractions. TCR beta CDR3 regions were amplified by immunoSEQ multiplex PCR using primers annealing to V and J segments. A synthetic immune receptor repertoire was used to minimize amplification bias, and any residual bias was removed computationally once sequencing was done. On the authors' methods: Custom Python scripts were used to quantify repertoire diversity as the Shannon entropy index. Unsorted, CD4+ and CD8+ repertoires were analyzed separately, except for combined analyses in which CD4+ and CD8+ sequences were merged in silico. A clone counted as expanded when the clone's frequency after treatment rose at least 2-fold relative to C1D1, and clones undetected at baseline were given a pseudocount of 0.5. Singleton clones were defined as clones with 0 or 1 copy at C1D1, and non-singleton clones were defined as clones with 2 or more copies. By matching protein sequences in sorted samples from the same patient, clones expanded in unsorted samples were annotated as CD4+, CD8+ or unknown. Wilcoxon tests on paired samples were used to test changes in diversity from C1D1 to C4D1. TCRdb carries this immuneACCESS record with in-frame sequences only. Its versions omit some clonotypes, under half of them owing to an unresolved V gene in the studies checked, with the rest unexplained. V and J calls plus clone size are reproduced from that table; the DNA served to infer D and trimming. For this sample the table gives roughly 56,000 clones, of which more than 70% were detected only once. The ten largest make up 5.4% of the sample.

Taken from cysteine to phenylalanine, the CDR3 has 14 residues. Of all the DNA, just the CDR3 is kept, 42 bases in frame from base 1. CDR1 SGHVS and CDR2 FNYEAQ were looked up in the germline V gene. V is pared back by 11 bases and J by 0 bases, with 11 bases lying between the germline termini. This sample comprised peripheral blood mononuclear cells (PBMCs), obtained before the second cycle of nivolumab. This chain is built from TRBV7-6 and TRBJ1-6; the D gene lacks a confident call. This TCR was recovered from a human donor with classical Hodgkin lymphoma. CDR3 reads: CASALSSYNSPLHF. In nucleotides, the sequence is TGTGCCTCCGCGTTAAGCTCCTATAATTCACCCCTCCACTTT.